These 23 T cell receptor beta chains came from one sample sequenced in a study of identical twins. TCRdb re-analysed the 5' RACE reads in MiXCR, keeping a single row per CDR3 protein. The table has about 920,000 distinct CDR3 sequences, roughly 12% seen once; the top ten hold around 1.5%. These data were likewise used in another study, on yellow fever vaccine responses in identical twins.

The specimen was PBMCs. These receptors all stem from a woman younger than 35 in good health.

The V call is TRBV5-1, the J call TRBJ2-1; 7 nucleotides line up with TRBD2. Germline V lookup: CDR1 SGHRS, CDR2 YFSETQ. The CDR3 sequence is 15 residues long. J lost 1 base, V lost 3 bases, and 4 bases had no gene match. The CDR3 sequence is CASSWGGVSYNEQFF. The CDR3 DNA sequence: TGCGCCAGCAGCTGGGGGGGAGTTTCCTACAATGAGCAGTTCTTC.

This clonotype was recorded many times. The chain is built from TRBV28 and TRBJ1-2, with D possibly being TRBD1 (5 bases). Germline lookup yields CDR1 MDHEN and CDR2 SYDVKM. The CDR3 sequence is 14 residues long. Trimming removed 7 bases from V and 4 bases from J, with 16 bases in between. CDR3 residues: CASKGRQGGYGYTF. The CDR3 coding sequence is TGTGCCAGCAAGGGCCGGCAGGGAGGCTATGGCTACACCTTC.

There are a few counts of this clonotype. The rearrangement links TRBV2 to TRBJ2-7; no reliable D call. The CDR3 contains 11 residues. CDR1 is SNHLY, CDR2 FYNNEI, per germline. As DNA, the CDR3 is TGTGCCAGCACTGAAAGCAACGAGCAGTACGTC. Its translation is CASTESNEQYV.

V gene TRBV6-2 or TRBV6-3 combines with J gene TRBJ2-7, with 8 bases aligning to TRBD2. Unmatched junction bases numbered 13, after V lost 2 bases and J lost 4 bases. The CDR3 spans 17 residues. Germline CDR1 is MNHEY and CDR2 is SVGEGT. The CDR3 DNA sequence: TGTGCCAGCAGTTACGGGGCAGAAACTAGCGGCTTGTACGAGCAGTACTTC. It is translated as CASSYGAETSGLYEQYF.

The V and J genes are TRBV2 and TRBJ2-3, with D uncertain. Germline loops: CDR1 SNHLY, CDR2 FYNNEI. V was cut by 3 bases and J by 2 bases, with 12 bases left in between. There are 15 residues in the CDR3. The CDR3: CASSDLSRNTDTQYF. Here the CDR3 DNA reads TGTGCCAGCAGTGATCTATCACGAAACACAGATACGCAGTATTTT.

The CDR3 bases are TGCAGTGCTAGAGAAGGCAGGCATCCCACGAAGTCTGGAAACACCATATATTTT. This encodes CSAREGRHPTKSGNTIYF. The rearrangement uses TRBV20-1 and TRBJ1-3; D remains unclear. Trimming took off 0 bases at V and 1 base at J, with 19 bases between the two ends. The CDR3 is 18 residues long. Germline CDR1 is DFQATT and CDR2 is SNEGSKA (reference sequence).

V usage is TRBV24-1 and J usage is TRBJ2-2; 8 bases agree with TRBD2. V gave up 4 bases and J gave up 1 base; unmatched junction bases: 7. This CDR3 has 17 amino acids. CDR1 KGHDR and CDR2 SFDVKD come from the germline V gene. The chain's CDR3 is CATSEPLGGGNTGELFF. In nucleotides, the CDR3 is TGTGCCACCAGTGAACCCCTCGGGGGGGGGAACACCGGGGAGCTGTTTTTT.

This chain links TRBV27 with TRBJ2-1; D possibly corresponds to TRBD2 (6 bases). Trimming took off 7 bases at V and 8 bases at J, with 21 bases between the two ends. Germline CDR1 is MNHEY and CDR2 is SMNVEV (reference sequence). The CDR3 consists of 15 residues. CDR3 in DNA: TGTGCCAGCACCCTGGGGGGACGAAGTGGGCATGAGCAGTTCTTC. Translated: CASTLGGRSGHEQFF.

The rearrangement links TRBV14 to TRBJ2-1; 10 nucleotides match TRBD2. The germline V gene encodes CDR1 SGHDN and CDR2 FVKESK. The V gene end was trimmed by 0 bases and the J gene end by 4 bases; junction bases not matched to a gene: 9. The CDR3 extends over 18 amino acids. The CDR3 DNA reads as TGTGCCAGCAGCCAAGATTGGACTAGCGGAAAAGGTTACAATGAGCAGTTCTTC. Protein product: CASSQDWTSGKGYNEQFF.

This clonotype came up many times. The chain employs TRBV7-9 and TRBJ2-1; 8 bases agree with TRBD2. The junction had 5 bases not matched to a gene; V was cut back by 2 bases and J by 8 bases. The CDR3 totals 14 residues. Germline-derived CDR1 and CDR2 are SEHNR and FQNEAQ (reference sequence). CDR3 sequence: CASSLTGGAHEQFF. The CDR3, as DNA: TGTGCCAGCAGCTTAACCGGGGGGGCCCATGAGCAGTTCTTC.

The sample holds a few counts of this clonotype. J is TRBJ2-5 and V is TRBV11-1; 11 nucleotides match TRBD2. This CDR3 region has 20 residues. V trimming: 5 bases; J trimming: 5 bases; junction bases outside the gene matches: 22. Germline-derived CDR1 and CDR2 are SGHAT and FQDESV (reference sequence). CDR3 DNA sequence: TGTGCCAGCAGCCCATTTTTGGGGAAAGGGACTAGCGGATCTCAGGAGACCCAGTACTTC. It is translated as CASSPFLGKGTSGSQETQYF.

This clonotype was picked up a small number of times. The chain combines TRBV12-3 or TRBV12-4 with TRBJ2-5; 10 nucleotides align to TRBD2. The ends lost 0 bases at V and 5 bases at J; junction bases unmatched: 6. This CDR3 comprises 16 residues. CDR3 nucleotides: TGTGCCAGCAGTTTAGCCCTAGCGGGAGTGCGGGAGACCCAGTACTTC. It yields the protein CASSLALAGVRETQYF.

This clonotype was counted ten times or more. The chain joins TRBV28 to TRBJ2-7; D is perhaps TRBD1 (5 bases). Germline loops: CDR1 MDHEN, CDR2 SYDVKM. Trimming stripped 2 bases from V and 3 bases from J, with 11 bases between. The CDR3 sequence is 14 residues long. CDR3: CASSLRQGLYEQYV. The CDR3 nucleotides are TGTGCCAGCAGTTTAAGGCAGGGTCTCTACGAGCAGTACGTC.

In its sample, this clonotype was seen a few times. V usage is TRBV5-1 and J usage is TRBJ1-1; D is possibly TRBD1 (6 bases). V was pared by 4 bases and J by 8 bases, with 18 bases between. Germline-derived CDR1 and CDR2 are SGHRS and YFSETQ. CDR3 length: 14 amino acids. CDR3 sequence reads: CASSRGTATTEAFF. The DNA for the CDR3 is TGCGCCAGCAGCAGGGGGACGGCAACAACGGAAGCTTTCTTT.

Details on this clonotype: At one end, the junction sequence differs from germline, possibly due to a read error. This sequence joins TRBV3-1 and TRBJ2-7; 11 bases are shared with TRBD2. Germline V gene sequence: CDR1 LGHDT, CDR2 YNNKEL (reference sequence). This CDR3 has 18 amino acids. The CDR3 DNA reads TGTACCAGCAGTTCCCCGGGACTAGCGGCCTTAAGCTCCTACGAGCAGTACTTC. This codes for CTSSSPGLAALSSYEQYF.

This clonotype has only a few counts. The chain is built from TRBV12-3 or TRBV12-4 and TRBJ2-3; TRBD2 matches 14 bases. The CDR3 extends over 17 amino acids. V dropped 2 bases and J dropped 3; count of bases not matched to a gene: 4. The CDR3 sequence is CASSLSGLAGVTDTQYF. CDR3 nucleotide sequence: TGTGCCAGCAGTTTATCGGGACTAGCGGGAGTAACAGATACGCAGTATTTT.

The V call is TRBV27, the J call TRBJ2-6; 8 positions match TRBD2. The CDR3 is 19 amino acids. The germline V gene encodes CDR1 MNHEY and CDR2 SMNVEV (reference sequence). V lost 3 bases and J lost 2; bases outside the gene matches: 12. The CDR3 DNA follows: TGTGCCAGCAGTTTGACCAGCGGGGGCCCCCCAGCTGGGGCCAACGTCCTGACTTTC. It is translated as CASSLTSGGPPAGANVLTF. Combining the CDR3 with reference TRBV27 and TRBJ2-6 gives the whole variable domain EAQVTQNPRYLITVTGKKLTVTCSQNMNHEYMSWYRQDPGLGLRQIYYSMNVEVTDKGDVPEGYKVSRKEKRNFPLILESPSPNQTSLYFCASSLTSGGPPAGANVLTFGAGSRLTVL.

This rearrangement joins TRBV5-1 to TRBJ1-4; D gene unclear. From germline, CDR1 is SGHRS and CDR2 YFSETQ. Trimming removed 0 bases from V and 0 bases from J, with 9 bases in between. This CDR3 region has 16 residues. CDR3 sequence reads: CASSLGAPATNEKLFF. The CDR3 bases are TGCGCCAGCAGCTTGGGGGCGCCCGCAACTAATGAAAAACTGTTTTTT. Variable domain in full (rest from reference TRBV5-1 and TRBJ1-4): KAGVTQTPRYLIKTRGQQVTLSCSPISGHRSVSWYQQTPGQGLQFLFEYFSETQRNKGNFPGRFSGRQFSNSRSEMNVSTLELGDSALYLCASSLGAPATNEKLFFGSGTQLSVL.

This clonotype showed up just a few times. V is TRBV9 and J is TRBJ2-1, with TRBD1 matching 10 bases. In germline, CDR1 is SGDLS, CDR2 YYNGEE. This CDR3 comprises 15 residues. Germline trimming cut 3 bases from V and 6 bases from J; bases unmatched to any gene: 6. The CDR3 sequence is CASSDGQGGINEQFF. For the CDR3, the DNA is TGTGCCAGCAGCGACGGACAGGGGGGTATCAATGAGCAGTTCTTC.

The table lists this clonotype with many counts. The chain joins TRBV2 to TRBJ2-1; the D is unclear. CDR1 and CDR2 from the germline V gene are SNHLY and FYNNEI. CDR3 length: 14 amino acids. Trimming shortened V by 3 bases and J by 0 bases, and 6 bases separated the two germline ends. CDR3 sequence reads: CASSEPSSYNEQFF. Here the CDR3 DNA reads TGTGCCAGCAGTGAGCCCAGCTCCTACAATGAGCAGTTCTTC.

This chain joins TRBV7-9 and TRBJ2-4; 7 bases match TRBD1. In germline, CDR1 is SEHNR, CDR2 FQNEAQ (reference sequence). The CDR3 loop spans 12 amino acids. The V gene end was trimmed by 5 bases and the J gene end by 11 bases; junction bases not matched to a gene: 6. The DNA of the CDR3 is TGTGCCAGCAGCCACAGACAGGGTTTTCAGTACTTC. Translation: CASSHRQGFQYF. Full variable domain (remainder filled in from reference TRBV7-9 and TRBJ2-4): DTGVSQNPRHKITKRGQNVTFRCDPISEHNRLYWYRQTLGQGPEFLTYFQNEAQLEKSRLLSDRFSAERPKGSFSTLEIQRTEQGDSAMYLCASSHRQGFQYFGAGTRLSVL.

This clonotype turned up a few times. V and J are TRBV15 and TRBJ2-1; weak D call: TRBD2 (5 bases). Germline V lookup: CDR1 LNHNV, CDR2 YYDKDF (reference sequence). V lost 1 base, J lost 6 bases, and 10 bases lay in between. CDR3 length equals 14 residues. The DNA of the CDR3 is TGTGCCACCAGCAGAGGGTACGGGGTCAATGAGCAGTTCTTC. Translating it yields CATSRGYGVNEQFF. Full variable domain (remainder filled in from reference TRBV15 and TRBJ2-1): DAMVIQNPRYQVTQFGKPVTLSCSQTLNHNVMYWYQQKSSQAPKLLFHYYDKDFNNEADTPDNFQSRRPNTSFCFLDIRSPGLGDTAMYLCATSRGYGVNEQFFGPGTRLTVL.

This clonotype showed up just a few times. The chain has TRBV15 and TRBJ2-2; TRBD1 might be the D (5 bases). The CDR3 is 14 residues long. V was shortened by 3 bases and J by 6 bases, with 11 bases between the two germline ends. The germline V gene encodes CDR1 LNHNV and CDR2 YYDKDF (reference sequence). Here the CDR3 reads CATSSHTGAGELFF. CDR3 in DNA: TGTGCCACCAGCAGTCATACAGGAGCCGGGGAGCTGTTTTTT. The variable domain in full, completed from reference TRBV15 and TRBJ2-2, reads DAMVIQNPRYQVTQFGKPVTLSCSQTLNHNVMYWYQQKSSQAPKLLFHYYDKDFNNEADTPDNFQSRRPNTSFCFLDIRSPGLGDTAMYLCATSSHTGAGELFFGEGSRLTVL.